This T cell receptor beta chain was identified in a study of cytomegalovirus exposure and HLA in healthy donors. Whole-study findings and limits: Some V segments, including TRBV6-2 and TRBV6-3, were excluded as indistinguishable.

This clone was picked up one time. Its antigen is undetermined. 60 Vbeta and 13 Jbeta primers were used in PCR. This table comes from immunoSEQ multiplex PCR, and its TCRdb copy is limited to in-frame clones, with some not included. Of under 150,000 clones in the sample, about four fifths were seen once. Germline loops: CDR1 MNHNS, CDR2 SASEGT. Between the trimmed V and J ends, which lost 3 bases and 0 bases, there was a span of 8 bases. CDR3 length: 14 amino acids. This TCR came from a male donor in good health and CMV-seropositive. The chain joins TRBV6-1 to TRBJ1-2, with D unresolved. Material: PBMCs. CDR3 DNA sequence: TGTGCCAGCAGTGATCCCGGGGCTAACTATGGCTACACCTTC. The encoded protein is CASSDPGANYGYTF.